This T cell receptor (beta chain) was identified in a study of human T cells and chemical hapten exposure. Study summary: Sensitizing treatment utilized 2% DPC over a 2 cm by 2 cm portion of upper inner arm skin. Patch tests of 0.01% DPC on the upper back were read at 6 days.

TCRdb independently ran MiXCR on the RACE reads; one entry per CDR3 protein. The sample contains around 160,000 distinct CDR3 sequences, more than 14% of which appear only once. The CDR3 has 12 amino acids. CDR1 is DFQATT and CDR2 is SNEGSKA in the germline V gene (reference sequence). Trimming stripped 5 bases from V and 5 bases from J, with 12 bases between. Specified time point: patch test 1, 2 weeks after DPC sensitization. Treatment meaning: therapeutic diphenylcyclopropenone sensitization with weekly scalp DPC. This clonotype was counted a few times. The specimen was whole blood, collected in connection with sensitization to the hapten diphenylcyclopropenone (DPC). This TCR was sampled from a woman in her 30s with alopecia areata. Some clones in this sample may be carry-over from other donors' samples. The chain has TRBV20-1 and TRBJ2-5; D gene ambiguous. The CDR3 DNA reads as TGCAGTGCTCACGAGGAGCTGGAGACCCAGTACTTC. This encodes CSAHEELETQYF.